The clone carrying this TCR beta chain was seen only once. What it recognizes is unknown. This CDR3 has 18 residues. Germline lookup yields CDR1 LGHNA and CDR2 YSLEER. Trimming at V came to 2 bases and at J to 10 bases, leaving 15 bases not matched to a gene. These data are taken from a study of cytomegalovirus exposure and HLA in healthy donors. Study outcomes and limitations: Among CMV-associated TCR beta chains, most appeared HLA-restricted in a later analysis.

The PCR ran on 60 Vbeta and 13 Jbeta primers. Some clones are missing from TCRdb's copy, which holds only in-frame ones; the method was immunoSEQ multiplex PCR. The repertoire includes about 94,000 clones, roughly 79% of them detected once, and roughly 3.8% sits in the top ten. The receptor was derived from a woman in her thirties or forties in good health and CMV-seronegative. This chain links TRBV4-3 with TRBJ1-6, with TRBD1 matching over 9 bases. Sequencing input: PBMCs. The CDR3 sequence: CASSQYSLGQGGYSPLHF. DNA of the CDR3: TGCGCCAGCAGCCAATATTCCCTGGGACAGGGCGGTTACTCACCCCTCCACTTT.